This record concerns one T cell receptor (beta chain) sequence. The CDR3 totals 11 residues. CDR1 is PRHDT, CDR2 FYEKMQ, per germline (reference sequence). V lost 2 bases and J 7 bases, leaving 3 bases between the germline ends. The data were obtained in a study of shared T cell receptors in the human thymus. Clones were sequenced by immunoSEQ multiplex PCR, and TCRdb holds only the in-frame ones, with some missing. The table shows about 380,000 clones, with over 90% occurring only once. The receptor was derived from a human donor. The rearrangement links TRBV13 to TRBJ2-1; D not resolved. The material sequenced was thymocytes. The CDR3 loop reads CASSLINEQFF. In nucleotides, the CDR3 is TGTGCCAGCAGCTTAATAAATGAGCAGTTCTTC.